This passage covers 4 T cell receptor beta chains from one sample sequenced in a study of blood T cell repertoires in COVID-19. Assay: immunoSEQ multiplex PCR; the TCRdb copy retains only in-frame clones and omits some. The table lists 200,000 to 250,000 clones, 84% of them singletons, with around 7.3% in the top ten. Sequencing input: peripheral blood. The receptors were sampled from a woman aged 45-59 years with active or convalescent COVID-19.

V and J are TRBV6-1 and TRBJ1-5, with D possibly TRBD1 on 6 matching bases. Germline V gene lookup returns CDR1 MNHNS and CDR2 SASEGT. Between the trimmed V and J ends, which lost 4 bases and 0 bases, there was a span of 13 bases. This CDR3 contains 16 residues. The DNA for the CDR3 is TGTGCCAGCAGTGCAAACGGACAGAGTAGCAATCAGCCCCAGCATTTT. This codes for CASSANGQSSNQPQHF.

The genes are TRBV4-1 and TRBJ1-4, with 10 bases lining up with TRBD1. CDR3 size: 18 residues. Trimming cost V 0 bases and J 10 bases; bases outside gene matches: 14. Looked up from germline, CDR1 is MGHRA and CDR2 is YSYEKL. The CDR3 is CASSQDDEEGQGPGKLFF. The CDR3 coding sequence is TGCGCCAGCAGCCAAGATGACGAGGAGGGACAGGGGCCAGGAAAACTGTTTTTT.

The J gene is TRBJ1-5, the V gene TRBV12-5, with TRBD1 matching 7 bases. CDR3 length: 14 residues. CDR1 and CDR2 (germline): LGHNT, FRNRAP. The junction had 7 bases not matched to a gene; V was cut back by 7 bases and J by 4 bases. CDR3 amino acids: CASALSGGNQPQHF. The CDR3 DNA follows: TGTGCTAGTGCTCTCTCAGGGGGAAATCAGCCCCAGCATTTT.

The V and J genes are TRBV19 and TRBJ2-2; D call uncertain. CDR1 LNHDA and CDR2 SQIVND come from the germline V gene (reference sequence). The CDR3 loop spans 13 amino acids. V was shortened by 6 bases and J by 6 bases, with 11 bases between the two germline ends. This CDR3 reads CASRRSLAGELFF. For the CDR3, the DNA is TGTGCCAGTAGGAGGAGCCTAGCCGGGGAGCTGTTTTTT.